This TCR beta chain was captured by sequencing in a study of blood T cell repertoires in COVID-19 (dated by TCRdb to about 2020). For context, the study as a whole: Samples from collaborators originated in the United States, Italy and Spain and spanned both the acute and convalescent phases of COVID-19. The material from the prospective study consisted of cDNA or gDNA derived from T cells, B-cell-depleted T cells, or PBMCs. Subjects who had been exposed to COVID-19, were actively infected with it, or had recovered from it provided the deeply sampled blood TCRbeta repertoires that made up the dataset. The repertoires were made available in a free public database intended to serve as a resource for research on the immune response to SARS-CoV-2. The samples were drawn from two sources: the first 160 participants of the ongoing ImmuneRACE study, and 1,000 to 1,500 subjects contributed by 6 global collaborators. The sample metadata nearly always contained a de-identified subject ID, COVID-19 status, age in years and sex. HLA class I and class II types, where available, came from metadata supplied by the sample provider rather than from assay-based typing.

The germline V gene gives CDR1 as MNHNS and CDR2 as SASEGT. V has 4 bases trimmed and J has 3 bases trimmed; junction bases matching no gene number 20. Reading from cysteine to phenylalanine, the CDR3 counts 20 amino acids. Only CDR3 DNA remains: 60 bases, in frame from the first base. TCRbeta CDR3 regions were amplified from genomic DNA using the immunoSEQ Assay, a bias-controlled multiplex PCR. In the authors' own workflow: Nucleated cell counts per sample were estimated from amplification of reference gene primers within the assay. Sequence reads were collapsed and filtered to measure the absolute abundance of every unique TCRbeta CDR3 rearrangement. For each sample, productive Simpson clonality was calculated as the square root of Simpson's diversity index across productive rearrangements. As stored in TCRdb, this immuneACCESS dataset retains in-frame rearrangements with V and J assigned. A fraction of the clones does not appear; measured against another copy, unresolved V genes explain less than half of the discrepancy, and the remainder lacks a known reason. That table gives V, J and clone size, and the DNA gave D and trimming. The sample table holds some 200,000 clones, of which around 80% were seen once. 12% of the sample is taken by the ten largest.

Concerning this clone: Its antigen is not yet known. Per-base qualities were not stored, and no clone one base away is much larger.

General findings and caveats noted by the study authors: Clinical and demographic metadata were provided uncurated, with the amount varying by source and participant.

Each collaborating institution followed its own protocols to collect whole blood in K2EDTA tubes. For TCRbeta analysis, collaborators shipped samples as frozen whole blood, isolated PBMCs, or DNA extracted from either of those sample types. The TCR comes from a woman between 35 and 50 years old with acute or convalescent COVID-19. Specimen: peripheral blood. This chain joins TRBV6-1 to TRBJ2-3, with 9 bases in between that match TRBD1. The CDR3 has the sequence CASSARLVGATGGFTDTQYF. The DNA sequence is TGTGCCAGCAGTGCAAGACTAGTAGGGGCGACAGGGGGGTTTACAGATACGCAGTATTTT.